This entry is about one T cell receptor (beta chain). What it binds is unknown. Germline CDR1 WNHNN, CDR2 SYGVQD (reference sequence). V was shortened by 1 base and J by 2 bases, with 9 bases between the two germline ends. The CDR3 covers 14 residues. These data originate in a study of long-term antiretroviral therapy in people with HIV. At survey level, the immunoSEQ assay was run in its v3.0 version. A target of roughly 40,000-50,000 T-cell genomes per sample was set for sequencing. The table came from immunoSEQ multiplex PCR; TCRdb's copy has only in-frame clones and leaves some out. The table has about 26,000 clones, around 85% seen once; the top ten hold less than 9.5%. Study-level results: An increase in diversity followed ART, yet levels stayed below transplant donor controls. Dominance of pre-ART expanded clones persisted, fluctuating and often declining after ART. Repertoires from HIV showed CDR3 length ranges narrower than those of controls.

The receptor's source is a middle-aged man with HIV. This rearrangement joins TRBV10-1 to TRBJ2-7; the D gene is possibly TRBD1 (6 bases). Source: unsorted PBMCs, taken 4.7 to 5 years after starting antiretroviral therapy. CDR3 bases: TGCGCCAGCAGTGAGTTGGACAGCCCCTACGAGCAGTACTTC. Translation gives CASSELDSPYEQYF.